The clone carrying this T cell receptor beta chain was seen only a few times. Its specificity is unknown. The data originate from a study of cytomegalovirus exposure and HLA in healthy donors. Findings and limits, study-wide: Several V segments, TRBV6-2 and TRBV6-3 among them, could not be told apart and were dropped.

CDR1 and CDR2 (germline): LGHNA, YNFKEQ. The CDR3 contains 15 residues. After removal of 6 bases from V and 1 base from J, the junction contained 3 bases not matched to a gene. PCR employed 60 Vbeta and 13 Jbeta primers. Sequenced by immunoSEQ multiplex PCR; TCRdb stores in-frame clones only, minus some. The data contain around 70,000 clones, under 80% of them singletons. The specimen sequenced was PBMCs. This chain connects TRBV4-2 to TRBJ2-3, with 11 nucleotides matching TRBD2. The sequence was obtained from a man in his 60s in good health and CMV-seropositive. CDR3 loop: CASSSSGGGTDTQYF. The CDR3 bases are TGTGCCAGCAGTAGTAGCGGGGGGGGCACAGATACGCAGTATTTT.